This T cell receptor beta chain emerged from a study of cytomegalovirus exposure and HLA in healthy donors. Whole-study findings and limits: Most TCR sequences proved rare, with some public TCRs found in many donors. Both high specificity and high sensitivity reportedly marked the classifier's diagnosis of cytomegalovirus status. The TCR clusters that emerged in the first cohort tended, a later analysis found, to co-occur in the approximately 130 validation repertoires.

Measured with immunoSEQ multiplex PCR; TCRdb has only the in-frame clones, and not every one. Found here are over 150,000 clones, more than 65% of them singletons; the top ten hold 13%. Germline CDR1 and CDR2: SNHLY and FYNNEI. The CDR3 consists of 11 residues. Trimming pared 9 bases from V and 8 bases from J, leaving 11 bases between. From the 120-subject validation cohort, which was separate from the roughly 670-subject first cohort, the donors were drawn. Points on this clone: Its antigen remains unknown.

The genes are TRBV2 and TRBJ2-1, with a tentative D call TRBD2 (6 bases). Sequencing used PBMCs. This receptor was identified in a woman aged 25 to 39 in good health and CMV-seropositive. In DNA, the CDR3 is TGTGCCAGTAAGGGCGGGGATGAGCAGTTCTTC. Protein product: CASKGGDEQFF. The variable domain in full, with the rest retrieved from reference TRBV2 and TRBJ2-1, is EPEVTQTPSHQVTQMGQEVILRCVPISNHLYFYWYRQILGQKVEFLVSFYNNEISEKSEIFDDQFSVERPDGSNFTLKIRSTKLEDSAMYFCASKGGDEQFFGPGTRLTVL.